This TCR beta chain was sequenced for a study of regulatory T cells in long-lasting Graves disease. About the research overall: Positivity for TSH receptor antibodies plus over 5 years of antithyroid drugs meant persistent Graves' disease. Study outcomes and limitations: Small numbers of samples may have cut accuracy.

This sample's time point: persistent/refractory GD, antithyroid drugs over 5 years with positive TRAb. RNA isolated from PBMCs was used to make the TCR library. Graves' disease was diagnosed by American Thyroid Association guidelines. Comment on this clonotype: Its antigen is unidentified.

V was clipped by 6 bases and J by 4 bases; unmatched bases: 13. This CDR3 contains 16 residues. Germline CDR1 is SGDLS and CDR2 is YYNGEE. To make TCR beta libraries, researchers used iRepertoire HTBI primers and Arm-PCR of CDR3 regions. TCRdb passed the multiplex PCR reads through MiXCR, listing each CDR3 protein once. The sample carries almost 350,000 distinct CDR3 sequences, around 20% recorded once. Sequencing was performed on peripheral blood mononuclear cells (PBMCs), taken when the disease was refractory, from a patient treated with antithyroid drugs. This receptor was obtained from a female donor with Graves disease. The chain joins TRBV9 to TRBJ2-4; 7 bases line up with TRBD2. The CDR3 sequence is CASNVGVGTKKNIQYF. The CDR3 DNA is TGTGCCAGCAACGTGGGGGTGGGGACTAAGAAAAACATTCAGTACTTC.